This TCR beta chain was recorded in a study of blood T cell repertoires in COVID-19. CDR3 length: 15 residues. The V segment lost 6 bases and the J segment 6 bases; nucleotides outside the gene matches: 11. Germline V gene lookup returns CDR1 MNHEY and CDR2 SVGAGI. Assay used: immunoSEQ multiplex PCR; TCRdb lists only in-frame clones, some missing. The sample shows approximately 280,000 clones, about 89% of them seen only once. The chain joins TRBV6-5 to TRBJ2-1; 7 bases are shared with TRBD2. Sequences were obtained from peripheral blood. The receptor was derived from a man aged 50 to 59 with acute or convalescent COVID-19. The CDR3 region is CASSPGLILVNEQFF. The CDR3, as DNA: TGTGCCAGCAGCCCGGGACTAATTTTAGTCAATGAGCAGTTCTTC.